These 9 T cell receptor beta chains came from one sample sequenced in a study of beta chain features in type 1 diabetes. Expressed TCRB transcripts were sequenced because the entire RNA isolate underwent reverse transcription. Sequencing used immunoSEQ multiplex PCR; TCRdb keeps in-frame clones, though not all of them. The data show roughly 140,000 clones, with under 60% seen just once and around 0.42% held by the top ten. Source material: Tregs from blood. All receptors derive from a man aged 18 to 30 in good health.

This chain links TRBV6-6 with TRBJ1-1; D remains ambiguous. This CDR3 has 12 amino acids. Trimming took off 6 bases at V and 7 bases at J, with 12 bases between the two ends. Per germline, CDR1 MNHNY and CDR2 SVGAGI (reference sequence). The CDR3 loop is CASSSSPIEAFF. DNA for the CDR3: TGTGCCAGCAGCTCCTCGCCTATTGAAGCTTTCTTT.

This clone was picked up a small number of times. V is TRBV7-2 and J is TRBJ2-3; 10 bases match TRBD1. The germline CDR1 and CDR2 sequences are SGHTA and FQGNSA. The V and J ends lost 1 base and 2 bases, in that order; junction bases with no gene match: 3. The CDR3 is 16 amino acids. CDR3 region: CASSLGDRGSTDTQYF. For the CDR3, the DNA is TGTGCCAGCAGCTTAGGGGACAGGGGATCCACAGATACGCAGTATTTT.

V and J are TRBV6-1 and TRBJ2-7; TRBD2 matches at 8 bases. The CDR3 spans 16 residues. The V segment lost 2 bases and the J segment 3 bases; nucleotides outside the gene matches: 9. Germline CDR1 reads MNHNS; CDR2 reads SASEGT. The CDR3 coding sequence is TGTGCCAGCAGTGAATGGGGCGCTAGCGGGTTCTACGAGCAGTACTTC. Protein product: CASSEWGASGFYEQYF.

The CDR3 bases are TGTGCCAGCAGTTCGGGGACAGGTATCGGTGGCTACACCTTC. Its protein is CASSSGTGIGGYTF. The rearrangement joins TRBV27 to TRBJ1-2; 8 positions match TRBD1. The CDR3 runs to 14 residues. Germline CDR1 and CDR2: MNHEY and SMNVEV (reference sequence). The trim removed 4 bases at V and 7 bases at J, leaving 8 bases unmatched.

This sequence joins TRBV18 and TRBJ1-2; D ambiguous. CDR1 is KGHSH, CDR2 LQKENI, per germline. The CDR3 covers 15 residues. V was trimmed by 0 bases and J by 5 bases, leaving 13 bases between them. In nucleotides, the CDR3 is TGTGCCAGCTCACCACCTACCAGACTTGGTTATGGCTACACCTTC. Its translation: CASSPPTRLGYGYTF.

This clone was observed a handful of times. The chain employs TRBV10-3 and TRBJ2-7; a possible D gene is TRBD1 (6 bases). The CDR3 is 14 residues long. CDR1 and CDR2 from the germline V gene are ENHRY and SYGVKD. The V and J ends lost 6 bases and 5 bases respectively, with 17 bases between them. The CDR3 loop reads CAIRTGTSVHEQYF. CDR3 coding DNA: TGTGCCATCAGGACCGGGACAAGTGTCCACGAGCAGTACTTC.

The V call is TRBV7-2, the J call TRBJ2-5; TRBD1 aligns across 8 bases. The V segment lost 0 bases and the J segment 4 bases; nucleotides outside the gene matches: 4. Germline V gene sequence: CDR1 SGHTA, CDR2 FQGNSA. The CDR3 runs to 15 residues. CDR3 sequence: CASSLASTGGETQYF. The CDR3 DNA reads TGTGCCAGCAGCTTAGCTTCCACAGGGGGAGAGACCCAGTACTTC.

The CDR3 DNA follows: TGTGCCAGCAGACGACCACAGCGGGGTTTAAGGAACAATGAGCAGTTCTTC. Protein: CASRRPQRGLRNNEQFF. The V call is TRBV7-9, the J call TRBJ2-1, with TRBD2 matching 7 bases. Trimming removed 6 bases from V and 5 bases from J; junction bases left unmatched: 16. CDR1 and CDR2 from the germline V gene are SEHNR and FQNEAQ (reference sequence). The CDR3 has 17 residues.

This chain links TRBV4-3 with TRBJ1-2; tentative D call: TRBD1 (5 bases). Trimming stripped 1 base from V and 2 bases from J, with 8 bases between. Per the germline V gene, CDR1 is LGHNA and CDR2 is YSLEER. The CDR3 runs to 14 residues. The CDR3 nucleotides are TGCGCCAGCAGCCAAGTTGCAGGGAACTATGGCTACACCTTC. Translating gives CASSQVAGNYGYTF.